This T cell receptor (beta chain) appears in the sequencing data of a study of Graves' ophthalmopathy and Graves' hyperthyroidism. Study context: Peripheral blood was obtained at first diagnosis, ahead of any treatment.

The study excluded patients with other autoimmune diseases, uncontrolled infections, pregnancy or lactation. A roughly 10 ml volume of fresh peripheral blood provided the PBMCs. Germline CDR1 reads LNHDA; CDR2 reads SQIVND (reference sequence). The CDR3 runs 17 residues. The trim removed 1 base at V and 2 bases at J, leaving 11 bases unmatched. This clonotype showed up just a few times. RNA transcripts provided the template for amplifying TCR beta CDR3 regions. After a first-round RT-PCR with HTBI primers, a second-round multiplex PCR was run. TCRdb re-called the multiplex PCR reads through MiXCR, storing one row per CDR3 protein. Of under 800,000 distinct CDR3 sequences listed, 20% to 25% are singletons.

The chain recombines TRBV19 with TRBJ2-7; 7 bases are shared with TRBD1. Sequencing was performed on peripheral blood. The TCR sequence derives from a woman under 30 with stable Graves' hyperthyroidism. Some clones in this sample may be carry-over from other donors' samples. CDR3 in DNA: TGTGCCAGTAGTATAGGCCCAGGGGGAAGTCGTCCCTACGAGCAGTACTTC. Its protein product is CASSIGPGGSRPYEQYF.